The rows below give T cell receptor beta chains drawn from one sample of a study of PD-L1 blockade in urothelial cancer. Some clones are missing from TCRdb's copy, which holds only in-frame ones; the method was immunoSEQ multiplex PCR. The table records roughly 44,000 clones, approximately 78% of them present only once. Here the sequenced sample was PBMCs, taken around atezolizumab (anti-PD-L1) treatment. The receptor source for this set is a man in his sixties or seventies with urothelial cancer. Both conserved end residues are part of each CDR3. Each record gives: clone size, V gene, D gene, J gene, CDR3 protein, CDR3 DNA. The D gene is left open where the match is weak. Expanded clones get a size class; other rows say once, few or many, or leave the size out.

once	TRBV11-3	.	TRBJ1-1	CASSARGMNTEAFF	TGTGCCAGCAGTGCGAGGGGGATGAACACTGAAGCTTTCTTT
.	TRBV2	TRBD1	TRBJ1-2	CASSGQGNYGYTF	TGTGCCAGCAGCGGACAGGGGAACTATGGCTACACCTTC
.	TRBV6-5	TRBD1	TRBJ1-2	CASNPGTGLGYTF	TGTGCCAGCAACCCCGGGACAGGTCTTGGCTACACCTTC
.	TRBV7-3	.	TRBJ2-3	CASSLTRDSTDTQYF	TGTGCCAGCAGCCTGACTAGGGACTCCACAGATACGCAGTATTTT
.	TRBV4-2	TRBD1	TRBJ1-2	CASSQDENRGGRSYGYTF	TGTGCCAGCAGCCAAGATGAGAACAGGGGTGGAAGGAGCTATGGCTACACCTTC
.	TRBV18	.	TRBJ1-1	CASSASFGTEAFF	TGTGCCAGCTCAGCATCCTTCGGCACTGAAGCTTTCTTT
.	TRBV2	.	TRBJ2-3	CASHRTATDTQYF	TGTGCCAGCCACCGGACAGCTACGGATACGCAGTATTTT
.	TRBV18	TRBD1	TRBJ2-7	CASSPGQGGTFYEQYF	TGTGCCAGCTCACCGGGACAGGGGGGAACCTTCTACGAGCAGTACTTC
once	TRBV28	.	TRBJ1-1	CASSPGGVEKNTEAFF	TGTGCCAGCAGCCCGGGGGGGGTTGAGAAGAACACTGAAGCTTTCTTT
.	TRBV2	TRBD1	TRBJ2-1	CASSLVGDRGIEQFF	TGTGCCAGCAGTTTGGTAGGGGACAGGGGTATTGAGCAGTTCTTC
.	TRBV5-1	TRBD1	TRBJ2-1	CASSPGTGGYYNEQFF	TGCGCCAGCAGCCCGGGGACAGGGGGCTACTACAATGAGCAGTTCTTC
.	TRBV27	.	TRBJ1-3	CASSLSAPTSESSGNTIYF	TGTGCCAGCAGTTTATCCGCCCCAACCTCCGAGAGCTCTGGAAACACCATATATTTT
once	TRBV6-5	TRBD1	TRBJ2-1	CASSLRGNHNEQFF	TGTGCCAGCAGTCTCAGGGGGAATCACAATGAGCAGTTCTTC
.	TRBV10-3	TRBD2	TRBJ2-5	CAISVTSGGAIETQYF	TGTGCCATCAGCGTTACTAGCGGGGGGGCGATAGAGACCCAGTACTTC
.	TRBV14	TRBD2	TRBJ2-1	CASSQMSAGSGGEQFF	TGTGCCAGCAGCCAGATGTCGGCCGGGAGCGGGGGTGAGCAGTTCTTC
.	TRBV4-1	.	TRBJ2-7	CASSQDWTAYEQYF	TGCGCCAGCAGCCAAGACTGGACTGCCTACGAGCAGTACTTC
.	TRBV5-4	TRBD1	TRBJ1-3	CASRRQGDSGNTIYF	TGTGCCAGCAGGCGACAGGGGGACTCTGGAAACACCATATATTTT
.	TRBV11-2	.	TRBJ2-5	CASSLDPTGQETQYF	TGTGCCAGCAGCTTAGATCCCACAGGCCAAGAGACCCAGTACTTC
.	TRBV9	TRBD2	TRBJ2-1	CASSPQTTSGGGFSYNEQFF	TGTGCCAGCAGCCCCCAGACCACTAGCGGGGGGGGGTTCTCCTACAATGAGCAGTTCTTC
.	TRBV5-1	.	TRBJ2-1	CASSSGGPGNEQFF	TGCGCCAGCAGTTCGGGGGGCCCGGGTAATGAGCAGTTCTTC
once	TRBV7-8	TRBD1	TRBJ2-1	CASSQFRQGFSYNEQFF	TGTGCCAGCAGCCAATTCAGACAGGGTTTCTCCTACAATGAGCAGTTCTTC
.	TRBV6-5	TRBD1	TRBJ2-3	CASSLAPGQAAVF	TGTGCCAGCAGCCTCGCCCCGGGACAGGCCGCCGTATTT
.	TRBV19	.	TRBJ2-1	CASTQGGGTYNEQFF	TGTGCCAGTACCCAAGGGGGGGGGACCTACAATGAGCAGTTCTTC
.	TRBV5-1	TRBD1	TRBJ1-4	CASSPTGAEEKLFF	TGCGCCAGCTCACCGACAGGGGCTGAGGAAAAACTGTTTTTT
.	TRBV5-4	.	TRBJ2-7	CASSLGGRGNEQYF	TGTGCCAGCAGCTTGGGTGGCAGGGGAAACGAGCAGTACTTC
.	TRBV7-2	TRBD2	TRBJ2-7	CASSWGLAAYEQYF	TGTGCCAGCAGCTGGGGACTAGCGGCCTACGAGCAGTACTTC
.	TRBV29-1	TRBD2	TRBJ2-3	CSAVPAGVADTQYF	TGCAGCGCCGTCCCAGCGGGAGTTGCAGATACGCAGTATTTT
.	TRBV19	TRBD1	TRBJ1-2	CASSQEGTGITGYTF	TGTGCCAGTAGTCAAGAGGGGACAGGGATTACTGGCTACACCTTC
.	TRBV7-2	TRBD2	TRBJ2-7	CASSRTSGIFEQYF	TGTGCCAGCAGTAGGACTAGCGGTATCTTCGAGCAGTACTTC
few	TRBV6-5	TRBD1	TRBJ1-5	CASSSLDRGNQPQHF	TGTGCCAGCAGTTCCTTAGACAGGGGCAATCAGCCCCAGCATTTT
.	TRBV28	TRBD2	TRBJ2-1	CASSFFGTSGSNEQFF	TGTGCCAGCAGTTTTTTTGGGACTAGCGGGAGTAATGAGCAGTTCTTC
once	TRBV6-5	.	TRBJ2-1	CASRRRPYNEQFF	TGTGCCAGCAGGCGGAGACCCTACAATGAGCAGTTCTTC
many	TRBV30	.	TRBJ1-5	CAWSVREDQPQHF	TGTGCCTGGAGTGTCAGGGAGGATCAGCCCCAGCATTTT
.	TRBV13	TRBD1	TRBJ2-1	CASSPGTAYNEQFF	TGTGCCAGCAGCCCCGGGACAGCCTACAATGAGCAGTTCTTC
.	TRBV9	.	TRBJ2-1	CASSPWEGGSSYNEQFF	TGTGCCAGCAGCCCATGGGAGGGGGGTTCCTCCTACAATGAGCAGTTCTTC
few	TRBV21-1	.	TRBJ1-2	CASSKPRGANYGYTF	TGTGCCAGCAGCAAACCCCGGGGAGCTAACTATGGCTACACCTTC
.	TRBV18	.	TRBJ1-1	CASSPNRNTEAFF	TGTGCCAGCTCACCGAACAGGAACACTGAAGCTTTCTTT
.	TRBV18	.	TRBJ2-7	CASSPAGQRSSYEQYF	TGTGCCAGCTCACCAGCGGGACAGAGGAGCTCCTACGAGCAGTACTTC
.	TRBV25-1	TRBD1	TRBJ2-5	CASSPNRGLGETQYF	TGTGCCAGCAGTCCAAACAGGGGGCTGGGTGAGACCCAGTACTTC
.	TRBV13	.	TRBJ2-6	CASSPQRQAGIGANVLTF	TGTGCCAGCAGCCCCCAAAGACAGGCCGGAATTGGTGCCAACGTCCTGACTTTC
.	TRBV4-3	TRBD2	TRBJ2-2	CASSQGEGPLNTGELFF	TGCGCCAGCAGCCAAGGGGAGGGGCCTCTGAACACCGGGGAGCTGTTTTTT
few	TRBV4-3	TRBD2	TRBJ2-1	CASSRILAGGPSVYNEQFF	TGCGCCAGCAGCCGGATACTAGCGGGAGGGCCTAGCGTCTACAATGAGCAGTTCTTC
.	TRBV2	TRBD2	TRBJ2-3	CASDWVAGVRTDTQYF	TGTGCCAGCGATTGGGTTGCGGGAGTACGCACAGATACGCAGTATTTT
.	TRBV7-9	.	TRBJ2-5	CASRGAKETQYF	TGTGCCAGCAGGGGGGCTAAAGAGACCCAGTACTTC
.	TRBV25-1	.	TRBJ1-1	CASSDYTGFNTEAFF	TGTGCCAGCAGTGATTACACGGGTTTTAACACTGAAGCTTTCTTT